These 7 T cell receptor beta chains were all obtained from the same sample, sequenced in a study of blood T cell repertoires in COVID-19. Libraries were prepared by immunoSEQ multiplex PCR; TCRdb keeps only in-frame clonotypes and omits some of them. Of around 200,000 clones listed, 70% to 90% are singletons. The sample comprised peripheral blood. The receptors were sampled from a woman in her sixties with COVID-19, enrolled during active disease.

The genes are TRBV13 and TRBJ1-2; tentatively, D is TRBD1 (6 bases). The CDR3 extends over 16 amino acids. V was trimmed by 0 bases and J by 5 bases, leaving 16 bases between them. Germline assignment: CDR1 PRHDT and CDR2 FYEKMQ (reference sequence). The CDR3 bases are TGTGCCAGCAGCTTAGGAGGCTACAGGGATGGGTATGGCTACACCTTC. Translating gives CASSLGGYRDGYGYTF.

The V call is TRBV27, the J call TRBJ2-7; 7 bases are shared with TRBD1. In germline, CDR1 is MNHEY, CDR2 SMNVEV (reference sequence). J gave up 2 bases and V 3 bases, and 10 bases lay outside the gene matches. This CDR3 contains 16 residues. CDR3 in DNA: TGTGCCAGCAGTTTGAGGGGAGACAGGGAAACCTACGAGCAGTACTTC. It encodes CASSLRGDRETYEQYF.

V is TRBV7-9 and J is TRBJ1-1; D gene uncertain. CDR1 and CDR2 (germline): SEHNR, FQNEAQ (reference sequence). The CDR3 has 14 amino acids. V was pared by 5 bases and J by 0 bases, with 10 bases between. DNA for the CDR3: TGTGCCAGCAGCGACTCTCTGCTGAACACTGAAGCTTTCTTT. This encodes CASSDSLLNTEAFF. The entire variable domain, with the rest obtained from reference TRBV7-9 and TRBJ1-1, is as follows: DTGVSQNPRHKITKRGQNVTFRCDPISEHNRLYWYRQTLGQGPEFLTYFQNEAQLEKSRLLSDRFSAERPKGSFSTLEIQRTEQGDSAMYLCASSDSLLNTEAFFGQGTRLTVV.

The chain recombines TRBV7-2 with TRBJ1-1; D is ambiguous. The CDR3 covers 13 residues. Germline assignment: CDR1 SGHTA and CDR2 FQGNSA. Trimming shortened V by 1 base and J by 6 bases, and 9 bases separated the two germline ends. The CDR3 region has the DNA TGTGCCAGCAGCTTAGGATGGGCAGCTGAAGCTTTCTTT. Its translation: CASSLGWAAEAFF.

This chain uses TRBV11-2 with TRBJ2-7, with TRBD2 identical over 10 bases. The CDR3 extends over 15 amino acids. J lost 7 bases, V lost 1 base, and 7 bases had no gene match. From germline, CDR1 is SGHAT and CDR2 FQNNGV. The CDR3 nucleotides are TGTGCCAGCAGCTTAGGCCAGCGGGAGGGCTGGGAGCAGTACTTC. Amino acid sequence: CASSLGQREGWEQYF.

The V gene is TRBV7-2, the J gene TRBJ1-5; TRBD1 agrees at 7 bases. The CDR3 runs 15 residues. The J segment lost 1 base and the V segment lost 6 bases, leaving 6 bases of the junction unmatched. The germline V gene has CDR1 SGHTA and CDR2 FQGNSA. This CDR3 reads CASRPGQSSNQPQHF. Here the CDR3 DNA reads TGTGCCAGCAGGCCGGGACAGTCCAGCAATCAGCCCCAGCATTTT.

This chain links TRBV1 with TRBJ2-7; the table's D call, TRBD1, was not checked against the DNA. TRBV1 has pseudogene status. The CDR3 is made up of 15 amino acids. The chain's CDR3 is CTSSKWGQRSYEQYF. The CDR3 DNA follows: TGCACCAGCAGCAAGTGGGGACAGCGCTCCTACGAGCAGTACTTC.